This T cell receptor beta chain came from a study of Graves' ophthalmopathy and Graves' hyperthyroidism. Study observations and caveats: For predicting ophthalmopathy progression, the model had more than 60% sensitivity and roughly 72% specificity.

Beta-chain TCR CDR3 regions were amplified from RNA transcripts. Scientists carried out first-round RT-PCR using HTBI primers and then a second-round multiplex PCR. Each CDR3 protein is one row after TCRdb ran MiXCR on the multiplex PCR reads. Of around 22,000 distinct CDR3 sequences in the sample, around 50% were seen once. Worth noting for this clonotype: As yet, its antigen is unknown.

From fresh peripheral blood, roughly 9.3 ml in volume, the PBMCs were obtained. V was pared by 4 bases and J by 2 bases, with 5 bases of the junction left unmatched. The germline V gene encodes CDR1 SQVTM and CDR2 ANQGSEA. There are 15 residues in the CDR3. The specimen sequenced was peripheral blood. The clonotype comes from an adult woman with stable Graves' hyperthyroidism. The chain carries TRBV29-1 and TRBJ1-4; 9 bases fit TRBD1. Here the CDR3 DNA reads TGCAGCGTTGGGACAGGGGTCACGACTAATGAAAAACTGTTTTTT. This gives the protein CSVGTGVTTNEKLFF.